Only a few counts were recorded for the clone carrying this T cell receptor (beta chain). Unsorted whole blood served as the source of blood RNA, and germline DNA was extracted as well. This record belongs to a study of tumor-infiltrating lymphocytes in primary liver carcinoma. Study-level information: Every patient in the cohort had a primary liver carcinoma. That carcinoma was treated by surgical resection. T1-T3 N0M0 was the stage of the tumors, which were about 4.2 to 10 cm across.

Total RNA (about 500 ng) served as template for TCR beta cDNA synthesis primed by a constant-region primer. Libraries of TCR beta came from three nested multiplex PCR rounds with slightly modified ARM-PCR. The first two PCR rounds, around 10 cycles each, used TRBV1-TRBV30 forward primers and a C-beta reverse primer. TCRdb recomputed calls from the multiplex PCR reads with MiXCR, one row per CDR3 protein. Here the sample spans 180,000 or so distinct CDR3 sequences, 60% being singletons. Germline loops: CDR1 MNHNY, CDR2 SVGAGI (reference sequence). V lost 4 bases, J lost 4 bases, and 16 bases lay in between. The CDR3 contains 15 residues.

The sequence derives from a middle-aged man with primary liver carcinoma and hepatitis B virus infection. The chain combines TRBV6-6 with TRBJ2-5; no reliable D call. The sample was peripheral blood. The CDR3 spells CASSSLLSYPETQYF. CDR3 sequence (DNA): TGTGCCAGCAGTTCCCTTCTATCCTACCCAGAGACCCAGTACTTC.